This T cell receptor (beta chain) was identified in a study of cytomegalovirus exposure and HLA in healthy donors. Study-level results: A missense variant in DCLRE1C was later tied to TCR beta V- and J-gene trimming. Earlier analysis looked at TCR beta V segments, and most were productive about 87% or about 30% of the time.

The germline V gene encodes CDR1 SEHNR and CDR2 FQNEAQ (reference sequence). Trimming cost V 3 bases and J 3 bases, with 6 bases left between them. CDR3 size: 12 residues. Vbeta (60) and Jbeta (13) primers were used in the PCR. Sequencing was performed with immunoSEQ multiplex PCR; in TCRdb, only in-frame clones are kept and a portion is missing. The table includes around 78,000 clones, about 78% detected once. Worth noting for this clone: Its antigen is as yet unknown.

This sequence joins TRBV7-9 and TRBJ2-7; no definite D call. The sample consisted of PBMCs. The origin of this receptor is a male donor in good health and CMV-seronegative. Here the CDR3 reads CASSLRNYEQYF. As DNA, the CDR3 is TGTGCCAGCAGCTTGCGGAACTACGAGCAGTACTTC.